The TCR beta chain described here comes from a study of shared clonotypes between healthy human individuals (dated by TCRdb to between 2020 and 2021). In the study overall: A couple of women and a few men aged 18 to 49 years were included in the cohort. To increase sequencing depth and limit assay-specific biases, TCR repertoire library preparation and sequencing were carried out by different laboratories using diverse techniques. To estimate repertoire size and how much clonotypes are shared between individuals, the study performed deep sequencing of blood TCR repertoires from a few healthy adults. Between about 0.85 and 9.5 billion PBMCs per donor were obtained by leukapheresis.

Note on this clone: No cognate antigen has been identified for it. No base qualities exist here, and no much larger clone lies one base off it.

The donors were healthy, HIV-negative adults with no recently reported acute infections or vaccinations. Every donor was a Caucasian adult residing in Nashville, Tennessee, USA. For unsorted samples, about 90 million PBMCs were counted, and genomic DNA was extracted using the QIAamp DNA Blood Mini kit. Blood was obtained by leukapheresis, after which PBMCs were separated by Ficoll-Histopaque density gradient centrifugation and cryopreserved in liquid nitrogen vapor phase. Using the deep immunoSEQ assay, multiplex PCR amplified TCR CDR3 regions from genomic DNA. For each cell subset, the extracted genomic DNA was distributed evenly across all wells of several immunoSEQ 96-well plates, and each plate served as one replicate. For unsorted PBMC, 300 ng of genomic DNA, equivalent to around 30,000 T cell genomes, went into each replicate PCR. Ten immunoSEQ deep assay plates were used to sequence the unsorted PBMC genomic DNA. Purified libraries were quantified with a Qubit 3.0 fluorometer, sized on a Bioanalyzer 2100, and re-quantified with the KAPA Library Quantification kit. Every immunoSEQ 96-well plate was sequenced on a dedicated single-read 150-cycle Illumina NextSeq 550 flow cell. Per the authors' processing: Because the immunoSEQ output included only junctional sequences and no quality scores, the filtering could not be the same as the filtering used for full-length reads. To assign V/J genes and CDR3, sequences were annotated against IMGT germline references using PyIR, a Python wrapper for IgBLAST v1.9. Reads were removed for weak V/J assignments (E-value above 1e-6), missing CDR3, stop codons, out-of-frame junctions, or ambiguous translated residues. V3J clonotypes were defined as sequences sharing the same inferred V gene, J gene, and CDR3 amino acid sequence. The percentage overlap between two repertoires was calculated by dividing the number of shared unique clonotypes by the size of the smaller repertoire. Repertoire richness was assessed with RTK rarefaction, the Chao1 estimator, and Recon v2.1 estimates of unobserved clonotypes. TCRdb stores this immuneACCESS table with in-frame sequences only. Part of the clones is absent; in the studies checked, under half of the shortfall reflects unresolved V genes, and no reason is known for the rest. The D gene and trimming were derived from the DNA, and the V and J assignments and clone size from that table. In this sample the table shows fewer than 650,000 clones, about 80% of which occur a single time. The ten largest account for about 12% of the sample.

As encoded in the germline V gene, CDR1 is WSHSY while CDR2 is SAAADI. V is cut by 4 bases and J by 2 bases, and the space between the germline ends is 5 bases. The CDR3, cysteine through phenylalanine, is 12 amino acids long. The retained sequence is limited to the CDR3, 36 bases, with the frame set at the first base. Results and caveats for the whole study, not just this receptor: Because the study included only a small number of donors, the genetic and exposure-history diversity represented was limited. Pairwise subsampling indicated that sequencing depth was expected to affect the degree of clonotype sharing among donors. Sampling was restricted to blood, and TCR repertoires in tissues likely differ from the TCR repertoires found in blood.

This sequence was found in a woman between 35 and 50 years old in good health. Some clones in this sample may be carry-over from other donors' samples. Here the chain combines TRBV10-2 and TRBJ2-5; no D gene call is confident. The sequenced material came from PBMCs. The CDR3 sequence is CASSAGQETQYF. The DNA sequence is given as TGCGCCAGCAGTGCTGGGCAAGAGACCCAGTACTTC.